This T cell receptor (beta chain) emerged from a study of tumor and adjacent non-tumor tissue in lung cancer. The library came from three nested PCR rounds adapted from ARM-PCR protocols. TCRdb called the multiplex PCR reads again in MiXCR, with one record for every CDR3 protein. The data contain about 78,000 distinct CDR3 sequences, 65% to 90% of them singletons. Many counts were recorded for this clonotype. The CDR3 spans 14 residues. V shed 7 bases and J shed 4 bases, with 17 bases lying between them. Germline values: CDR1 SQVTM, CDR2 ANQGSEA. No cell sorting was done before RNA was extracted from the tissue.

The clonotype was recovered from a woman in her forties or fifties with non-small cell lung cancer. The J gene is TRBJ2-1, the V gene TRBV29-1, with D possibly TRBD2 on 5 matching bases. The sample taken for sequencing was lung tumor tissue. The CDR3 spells CSATNSEGYNEQFF. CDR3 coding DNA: TGCAGCGCTACCAATAGCGAAGGTTACAATGAGCAGTTCTTC.